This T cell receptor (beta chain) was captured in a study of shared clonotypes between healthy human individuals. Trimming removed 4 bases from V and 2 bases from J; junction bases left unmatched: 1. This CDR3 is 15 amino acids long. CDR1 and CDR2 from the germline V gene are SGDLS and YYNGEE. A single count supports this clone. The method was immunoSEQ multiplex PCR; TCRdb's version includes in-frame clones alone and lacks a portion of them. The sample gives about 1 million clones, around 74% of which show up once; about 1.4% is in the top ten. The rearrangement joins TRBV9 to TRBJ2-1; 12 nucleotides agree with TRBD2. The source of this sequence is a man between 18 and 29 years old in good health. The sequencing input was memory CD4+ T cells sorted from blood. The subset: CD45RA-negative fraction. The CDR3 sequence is CASSSSGGAYNEQFF. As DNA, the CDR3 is TGTGCCAGCAGCTCTAGCGGGGGGGCCTACAATGAGCAGTTCTTC. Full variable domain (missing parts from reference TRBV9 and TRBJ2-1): DSGVTQTPKHLITATGQRVTLRCSPRSGDLSVYWYQQSLDQGLQFLIQYYNGEERAKGNILERFSAQQFPDLHSELNLSSLELGDSALYFCASSSSGGAYNEQFFGPGTRLTVL.